The entry below describes one T cell receptor (beta chain). As handled by the study authors: From reference gene primer amplification, estimates of nucleated cell counts were derived. Profiling relied on immunoSEQ multiplex PCR, and the TCRdb table lists in-frame clones only, not all of them. That table furnishes V, J and clone size, whereas the DNA furnished D and trimming. The sample has about 250,000 clones; 83% are singletons. This record comes from a study of blood T cell repertoires in COVID-19. CDR1 is MNHEY and CDR2 is SVGAGI in the germline V gene. This CDR3 has 12 residues. V was shortened by 5 bases and J by 11 bases, with 13 bases between the two germline ends.

The source is a human donor in a cohort sampled during active COVID-19. V and J are TRBV6-5 and TRBJ1-5, with D possibly matching TRBD1 (6 bases). Material for sequencing was peripheral blood. The CDR3 is CASSPGVGAQHF. CDR3 nucleotides: TGTGCCAGCAGTCCAGGGGTGGGGGCCCAGCATTTT.